These 28 T cell receptor beta chains were sequenced from one sample in a study of prognosis after radiotherapy for stage I lung cancer. Two-round multiplex PCR on genomic DNA was the method by which TCR beta CDR3 was amplified. With primers specific to each TRBV and TRBJ gene, the first-round PCR was performed. Each CDR3 protein is one row after TCRdb ran MiXCR on the multiplex PCR reads. The data contain approximately 35,000 distinct CDR3 sequences, approximately 36% of them singletons. Here the sequenced sample was PBMCs, taken before or after stereotactic body radiation therapy (not recorded which). The receptors stem from a donor over 45 with non-small cell lung cancer.

This clonotype was detected many times. The V gene is TRBV9, the J gene TRBJ2-7; TRBD1 is a possible D gene (5 bases). With 2 bases removed from V and 6 bases from J, the gap between germline ends came to 18 bases. Germline CDR1 is SGDLS and CDR2 is YYNGEE. The length of the CDR3 is 15 residues. DNA for the CDR3: TGTGCCAGCAGCGTGTGGACAACAGGAGAAGCCGAGCAGTACTTC. This sequence encodes CASSVWTTGEAEQYF. The full variable domain, completed using reference TRBV9 and TRBJ2-7, is DSGVTQTPKHLITATGQRVTLRCSPRSGDLSVYWYQQSLDQGLQFLIQYYNGEERAKGNILERFSAQQFPDLHSELNLSSLELGDSALYFCASSVWTTGEAEQYFGPGTRLTVT.

This clonotype was counted ten times or more. The rearrangement uses TRBV5-4 and TRBJ2-7; tentatively, D is TRBD1 (5 bases). There are 14 residues in the CDR3. V lost 3 bases and J lost 7, with 17 bases in between. Per the germline V gene, CDR1 is SGHNT and CDR2 is YYREEE (reference sequence). CDR3 nucleotides: TGTGCCAGCAGCTCCTTCAGGGTCCCGAGGGAGCAGTACTTC. It is translated as CASSSFRVPREQYF.

Concerning this clonotype: One junction end disagrees with the germline gene, perhaps due to a read error. V is TRBV2 and J is TRBJ2-2, with TRBD1 as a possible D gene (5 bases). The CDR3 is made up of 15 amino acids. Germline CDR1 and CDR2: SNHLY and FYNNEI. In nucleotides, the CDR3 is TGTGCCAGCAGTCTGAGACAGTGGAACAGCGGGGAGCTGTTTTTT. Its protein product is CASSLRQWNSGELFF.

This clonotype showed up many times. The genes are TRBV29-1 and TRBJ2-7, with 10 bases matching TRBD2. V gave up 0 bases and J gave up 3 bases; unmatched junction bases: 8. The CDR3 runs to 16 residues. From germline, CDR1 is SQVTM and CDR2 ANQGSEA. CDR3 DNA: TGCAGCGTTGAAGATCTAGCGGCTAGCGGGAGCTACGAGCAGTACTTC. Translation: CSVEDLAASGSYEQYF.

This clonotype has at least ten counts. This chain joins TRBV2 and TRBJ1-1; no clear D. The length of the CDR3 is 13 residues. V was trimmed by 3 bases and J by 5 bases, leaving 10 bases between them. Looked up from germline, CDR1 is SNHLY and CDR2 is FYNNEI. For the CDR3, the DNA is TGTGCCAGCAGTGAGGGTGCGGAGACTGAAGCTTTCTTT. This translates into CASSEGAETEAFF.

This clonotype has ten or more counts. V is TRBV20-1 and J is TRBJ2-1; no firm D call. V was pared by 7 bases and J by 0 bases, with 4 bases between. The CDR3 has 11 residues. Germline values: CDR1 DFQATT, CDR2 SNEGSKA (reference sequence). The CDR3 sequence is CSGRSYNEQFF. DNA of the CDR3: TGCAGTGGTCGCTCCTACAATGAGCAGTTCTTC.

This clonotype was counted ten times or more. This rearrangement joins TRBV7-8 to TRBJ2-1; D is undetermined. There are 14 residues in the CDR3. Trimming cost V 1 base and J 7 bases, with 11 bases left between them. Per germline, CDR1 SGHVS and CDR2 FQNEAQ. The CDR3 sequence is CASSLGPYMNEQFF. The CDR3 bases are TGTGCCAGCAGCTTAGGGCCCTACATGAATGAGCAGTTCTTC.

V and J are TRBV7-3 and TRBJ2-3; 10 positions match TRBD2. The CDR3 totals 14 residues. V lost 5 bases and J lost 8; bases outside the gene matches: 7. The germline V gene has CDR1 SGHTA and CDR2 FQGTGA. In DNA form, the CDR3 reads TGTGCCAGCAGCGCCAGCGGGAGGGCCGGTACGCAGTATTTT. Translating it yields CASSASGRAGTQYF.

This clonotype has just one count. The chain employs TRBV5-1 and TRBJ1-1; TRBD1 agrees at 10 bases. Germline CDR1 is SGHRS and CDR2 is YFSETQ. V shed 3 bases and J 4 bases; nucleotides not matched to a gene: 6. The CDR3 runs to 15 residues. CDR3 loop: CASSYRTGGSTEAFF. The CDR3 DNA follows: TGCGCCAGCAGCTACAGGACAGGGGGGAGCACTGAAGCTTTCTTT.

This clonotype was counted ten times or more. CDR3 bases: TGTGCCAGCAGCCATATAAACAGGGCGGCTTTCTTT. Translated, it gives CASSHINRAAFF. V usage is TRBV3-1 and J usage is TRBJ1-1; weak D call: TRBD1 (6 bases). CDR1 and CDR2 from the germline V gene are LGHDT and YNNKEL (reference sequence). This CDR3 is 12 amino acids long. V lost 3 bases to trimming and J lost 11 bases, with 13 bases between them. Filled out from reference TRBV3-1 and TRBJ1-1, the complete variable domain reads DTAVSQTPKYLVTQMGNDKSIKCEQNLGHDTMYWYKQDSKKFLKIMFSYNNKELIINETVPNRFSPKSPDKAHLNLHINSLELGDSAVYFCASSHINRAAFFGQGTRLTVV.

This clonotype has a single count. The gene calls are TRBV24-1 and TRBJ2-3; D might be TRBD2 (7 bases). Per germline, CDR1 KGHDR and CDR2 SFDVKD. This CDR3 has 16 residues. Trimming shortened V by 4 bases and J by 2 bases, and 15 bases separated the two germline ends. CDR3 amino acids: CATSDPRAGATDTQYF. The CDR3 region has the DNA TGTGCCACCAGTGACCCGCGGGCGGGGGCCACAGATACGCAGTATTTT.

The table lists this clonotype with many counts. J is TRBJ1-1 and V is TRBV19; a weak D match, TRBD1 (5 bases). The CDR3 has 14 amino acids. The germline CDR1 and CDR2 sequences are LNHDA and SQIVND (reference sequence). Trimming pared 3 bases from V and 1 base from J, leaving 9 bases between. The CDR3 DNA sequence: TGTGCCAGTAGTATCAGGGACCCGAACACTGAAGCTTTCTTT. Its translation is CASSIRDPNTEAFF.

Note on this clonotype: Just one base apart from a much larger clone, this may be a read error. The V gene is TRBV6-1, the J gene TRBJ1-5; D unclear. Germline values: CDR1 MNHNS, CDR2 SASEGT. With 10 bases removed from V and 3 bases from J, the gap between germline ends came to 10 bases. The CDR3 spans 12 residues. The DNA for the CDR3 is TGTGCCACTAAGGGAATCAATCAGCCCCAGCATTTT. It translates to CATKGINQPQHF.

This clonotype has a handful of counts. This chain uses TRBV7-2 with TRBJ2-7; tentative D call: TRBD2 (7 bases). The CDR3 has 15 residues. Per the germline V gene, CDR1 is SGHTA and CDR2 is FQGNSA. Trimming shortened V by 2 bases and J by 6 bases, and 17 bases separated the two germline ends. CDR3 coding DNA: TGTGCCAGCAGCTTACGGGGGGCGACCGGGGTCGAGCAGTACTTC. Encoded protein: CASSLRGATGVEQYF.

The sample holds one count of this clonotype. An end of the junction differs from the germline gene, which may be a read error. The chain links TRBV2 to TRBJ1-5, with unresolved D. Germline CDR1 and CDR2: SNHLY and FYNNEI. There are 17 residues in the CDR3. CDR3 bases: TGTGCCATCAGTCGACTCAGTGTCCGGGGTGGCAATCAGCCCCAGCATTTT. It is translated as CAISRLSVRGGNQPQHF.

This clonotype was counted many times. The rearrangement uses TRBV11-2 and TRBJ1-5; D call uncertain. Germline-derived CDR1 and CDR2 are SGHAT and FQNNGV. The CDR3 contains 13 residues. Deletions cut 4 bases from V and 0 bases from J, with 4 bases between. CDR3 bases: TGTGCCAGCAGCTGGGTTAGCAATCAGCCCCAGCATTTT. Translating gives CASSWVSNQPQHF.

This clonotype was detected many times. This rearrangement joins TRBV7-8 to TRBJ2-5; 10 nucleotides line up with TRBD1. Per germline, CDR1 SGHVS and CDR2 FQNEAQ. V dropped 5 bases and J dropped 5; count of bases not matched to a gene: 8. The CDR3 loop spans 15 amino acids. CDR3 loop: CASSPRDRGGETQYF. The DNA of the CDR3 is TGTGCCAGCAGCCCCCGGGACAGGGGTGGGGAGACCCAGTACTTC.

The rearrangement joins TRBV27 to TRBJ1-2; D might be TRBD1 (6 bases). Germline loops: CDR1 MNHEY, CDR2 SMNVEV (reference sequence). The CDR3 has 15 residues. V dropped 10 bases and J dropped 8 bases, with 26 bases sitting between them. Written as DNA, the CDR3 is TGTGCCACCAGGGGTGGGGGAGGCCCCGAGGGAGGCTACACCTTC. Amino acids: CATRGGGGPEGGYTF.

Remarks on this clonotype: A much larger clonotype is one base distant, so this may be a read error. CDR3 residues: CASSQSRSQENQYF. The CDR3 coding sequence is TGTGCCAGCAGCCAGAGCAGGAGCCAAGAGAACCAGTACTTC. The V call is TRBV7-9, the J call TRBJ2-5; D unclear. There are 14 residues in the CDR3. Germline CDR1 and CDR2: SEHNR and FQNEAQ (reference sequence).

At least ten counts were recorded for this clonotype. The V call is TRBV5-4, the J call TRBJ2-3; 7 nucleotides line up with TRBD1. Per germline, CDR1 SGHNT and CDR2 YYREEE (reference sequence). V lost 0 bases, J lost 1 base, and 2 bases stayed unmatched. This CDR3 is 15 amino acids long. The chain's CDR3 is CASSLVTGGTDTQYF. The CDR3 DNA follows: TGTGCCAGCAGCTTGGTAACAGGGGGCACAGATACGCAGTATTTT.

J is TRBJ2-2 and V is TRBV6-2 or TRBV6-3; perhaps TRBD2 as D (7 bases). Germline V gene lookup returns CDR1 MNHEY and CDR2 SVGEGT. The CDR3 spans 14 residues. With 6 bases removed from V and 4 bases from J, the gap between germline ends came to 12 bases. The CDR3 DNA reads as TGTGCCAGCAGGAGGGGGGGGGGCACCGGGGAGCTGTTTTTT. Translated, it gives CASRRGGGTGELFF.

Many counts were recorded for this clonotype. The V gene is TRBV14, the J gene TRBJ2-7; D is ambiguous. This CDR3 is built from 13 residues. The germline V gene has CDR1 SGHDN and CDR2 FVKESK. V lost 1 base and J 3 bases, leaving 7 bases between the germline ends. For the CDR3, the DNA is TGTGCCAGCAGCCAAGTTTGGGACTACGAGCAGTACTTC. Translation: CASSQVWDYEQYF.

In the case of this clonotype: One base away lies a much larger clone, so this may be a sequencing read error. This chain uses TRBV18 with TRBJ2-3, with 16 bases lining up with TRBD2. J lost 5 bases, V lost 6 bases, and 5 bases had no gene match. Germline CDR1 is KGHSH and CDR2 is LQKENI. This CDR3 is 16 amino acids long. CDR3 sequence reads: CASSRGLAGGQDTQYF. The CDR3 nucleotides are TGTGCCAGCTCCCGGGGACTAGCGGGGGGGCAAGATACGCAGTATTTT.

This clonotype was observed at least ten times. The rearrangement uses TRBV28 and TRBJ2-7; TRBD1 is a possible D gene (5 bases). The CDR3 runs to 13 residues. Germline values: CDR1 MDHEN, CDR2 SYDVKM. V shed 7 bases and J shed 4 bases, with 14 bases lying between them. Here the CDR3 DNA reads TGTGCCAGCACCCCCAGGGTAATGTACGAGCAGTACTTC. This sequence encodes CASTPRVMYEQYF.

By its share, this clonotype is medium-sized. The chain combines TRBV5-1 with TRBJ2-2; TRBD2 is a possible D gene (7 bases). Germline V CDR1 and CDR2: SGHRS, YFSETQ. The V end lost 0 bases, the J end lost 4 bases, and 13 bases lay between the germline ends. The CDR3 spans 16 residues. In DNA, the CDR3 is TGCGCCAGCAGCTTGGAGGGGGGGCCTGGCACCGGGGAGCTGTTTTTT. Translated: CASSLEGGPGTGELFF.

At least ten counts were recorded for this clonotype. The chain recombines TRBV6-2 or TRBV6-3 with TRBJ2-1; 14 bases align to TRBD2. The junction had 5 bases not matched to a gene; V was cut back by 5 bases and J by 8 bases. The CDR3 has 15 residues. Germline V CDR1 and CDR2: MNHEY, SVGEGT. Here the CDR3 reads CASSKGTSGSYEQFF. The CDR3, as DNA: TGTGCCAGCAGTAAGGGGACTAGCGGGAGTTATGAGCAGTTCTTC.

This clonotype was observed many times. The V call is TRBV11-2, the J call TRBJ2-2; D gene unclear. V shed 6 bases and J shed 6 bases, with 11 bases lying between them. The CDR3 length is 13 residues. Germline CDR1 reads SGHAT; CDR2 reads FQNNGV. The CDR3 DNA reads TGTGCCAGCAGGCATCCGGACCCCGGGGAGCTGTTTTTT. It yields the protein CASRHPDPGELFF.

This clonotype appeared many times. A read error may account for a junction end that differs from germline. The rearrangement uses TRBV24-1 and TRBJ2-1; the match to TRBD1 covers 9 bases. CDR1 and CDR2 (germline): KGHDR, SFDVKD. The CDR3 is made up of 16 amino acids. The CDR3 nucleotides are TGTGCTACCAGTGACCCCGGGACAGGGACAGACAATGAGCAGTTCTTC. Encoded protein: CATSDPGTGTDNEQFF.